What follows are 32 T cell receptor beta chains derived from one specimen sequenced in a study of shared clonotypes between healthy human individuals. The repertoire was sequenced with immunoSEQ multiplex PCR; TCRdb's copy has only in-frame clones and lacks some. Of fewer than 1.6 million clones listed, 98% were seen once; the top ten hold about 0.4%. Sequencing used naive CD4+ T cells sorted from blood. Subset denoted: CD45RA+ positively selected. Receptor source: a man younger than 40 in good health.

V is TRBV7-9 and J is TRBJ1-1, with 7 bases identical to TRBD1. Germline V CDR1 and CDR2: SEHNR, FQNEAQ (reference sequence). V lost 7 bases to trimming and J lost 5 bases; unmatched junction nucleotides: 10. The CDR3 contains 14 residues. The CDR3 loop is CASNPTGRGTEAFF. In DNA, the CDR3 is TGTGCCAGCAACCCGACAGGGAGGGGAACTGAAGCTTTCTTT.

This rearrangement joins TRBV5-6 to TRBJ2-1; 14 positions agree with TRBD2. Trimming cost V 5 bases and J 6 bases; bases outside gene matches: 4. Germline CDR1 reads SGHDT; CDR2 reads YYEEEE. The CDR3 is made up of 15 amino acids. CDR3 protein: CASSRGLAGVNEQFF. CDR3 in DNA: TGTGCCAGCAGTCGGGGACTAGCGGGAGTCAATGAGCAGTTCTTC. Combining the CDR3 with reference TRBV5-6 and TRBJ2-1 gives the whole variable domain DAGVTQSPTHLIKTRGQQVTLRCSPKSGHDTVSWYQQALGQGPQFIFQYYEEEERQRGNFPDRFSGHQFPNYSSELNVNALLLGDSALYLCASSRGLAGVNEQFFGPGTRLTVL.

The V gene is TRBV21-1, the J gene TRBJ1-1. TRBV21-1 is a pseudogene. The CDR3 has 18 residues. CDR3 region: CASSKVRTGEEGNTEAFF. The CDR3 coding sequence is TGTGCCAGCAGCAAAGTCAGGACTGGGGAAGAGGGTAACACTGAAGCTTTCTTT.

The chain recombines TRBV21-1 with TRBJ2-1; the D call TRBD2 from the table was never checked on the DNA. TRBV21-1 is labeled a pseudogene. The CDR3 consists of 14 residues. CDR3 residues: CASRRRRGYNEQFF. In DNA, the CDR3 is TGTGCCAGCAGGCGTCGTCGGGGGTACAATGAGCAGTTCTTC.

The V call is TRBV29-1, the J call TRBJ2-7; D gene ambiguous. Germline V gene data show CDR1 as SQVTM and CDR2 as ANQGSEA. The CDR3 sequence is 15 residues long. V was trimmed by 0 bases and J by 3 bases, leaving 15 bases between them. Here the CDR3 DNA reads TGCAGCGTTGAAGATTCTGGCCTAGGGTTCTACGAGCAGTACTTC. Translated, it gives CSVEDSGLGFYEQYF.

The V gene is TRBV28, the J gene TRBJ2-1, with TRBD2 matching over 11 bases. V lost 6 bases and J lost 9; bases outside the gene matches: 10. The CDR3 runs 15 residues. CDR1 is MDHEN and CDR2 is SYDVKM in the germline V gene. The CDR3 DNA is TGTGCCAGCAGCAAGACTAGCGGGATAGACATTGAGCAGTTCTTC. This codes for CASSKTSGIDIEQFF.

This sequence joins TRBV28 and TRBJ1-2, with D maybe TRBD1 (6 bases). The CDR3 has 13 amino acids. Per germline, CDR1 MDHEN and CDR2 SYDVKM. Trimming shortened V by 5 bases and J by 3 bases, and 10 bases separated the two germline ends. DNA for the CDR3: TGTGCCAGCAGTACAGGGTTTGACTATGGCTACACCTTC. Its protein product is CASSTGFDYGYTF.

V usage is TRBV18 and J usage is TRBJ1-3, with unresolved D. The CDR3 is made up of 11 amino acids. CDR1 and CDR2 from the germline V gene are KGHSH and LQKENI. Between the trimmed V and J ends, which lost 7 bases and 4 bases, there was a span of 5 bases. CDR3 in amino acids: CASWKGNTIYF. For the CDR3, the DNA is TGTGCCAGCTGGAAGGGAAACACCATATATTTT.

The chain uses TRBV25-1 and TRBJ1-1, with D tentatively TRBD1 (5 bases). The CDR3 is 13 residues long. V was cut by 8 bases and J by 6 bases, with 16 bases left in between. CDR1 and CDR2 from the germline V gene are MGHDK and SYGVNS. The DNA of the CDR3 is TGTGCCAGCCACCTGCAGGGAATCGCTGAAGCTTTCTTT. It codes for CASHLQGIAEAFF.

The chain combines TRBV19 with TRBJ2-6; D perhaps matches TRBD1 (6 bases). Germline V lookup: CDR1 LNHDA, CDR2 SQIVND (reference sequence). The CDR3 totals 18 residues. With 4 bases removed from V and 0 bases from J, the gap between germline ends came to 16 bases. In DNA form, the CDR3 reads TGTGCCAGTAGTACAAGGACAGTGCCCTACTCTGGGGCCAACGTCCTGACTTTC. Protein sequence: CASSTRTVPYSGANVLTF.

Notes on this clone: This specimen includes other DNA sequences encoding the same CDR3. The DNA of the CDR3 is TGCAGTGCTAACAGGGGGGAGACCCAGTACTTC. Translation: CSANRGETQYF. The chain employs TRBV20-1 and TRBJ2-5; 8 bases fit TRBD1. Germline values: CDR1 DFQATT, CDR2 SNEGSKA (reference sequence). The CDR3 is made up of 11 amino acids. V trimming: 4 bases; J trimming: 5 bases; junction bases outside the gene matches: 0.

This chain connects TRBV15 to TRBJ2-3; 9 bases align to TRBD2. V was clipped by 0 bases and J by 9 bases; unmatched bases: 16. The germline V gene encodes CDR1 LNHNV and CDR2 YYDKDF (reference sequence). This CDR3 spans 18 amino acids. The CDR3 here is CATSRDVGFAGGHDTQYF. The CDR3 DNA reads as TGTGCCACCAGCAGAGATGTGGGTTTTGCGGGAGGGCACGACACGCAGTATTTT.

The J gene is TRBJ2-5, the V gene TRBV18, with a possible D match to TRBD2 (5 bases). This CDR3 contains 13 residues. Germline V lookup: CDR1 KGHSH, CDR2 LQKENI. V lost 4 bases, J lost 2 bases, and 8 bases lay in between. The CDR3 region has the DNA TGTGCCAGCTCACTGAGCGGTCAAGAGACCCAGTACTTC. This codes for CASSLSGQETQYF.

The gene calls are TRBV6-5 and TRBJ1-4, with D possibly being TRBD1 (5 bases). Germline V gene sequence: CDR1 MNHEY, CDR2 SVGAGI. The CDR3 has 13 residues. V was shortened by 6 bases and J by 7 bases, with 12 bases between the two germline ends. The CDR3 region is CASSLTGPEKLFF. DNA for the CDR3: TGTGCCAGCAGCTTAACAGGTCCTGAAAAACTGTTTTTT.

The chain recombines TRBV7-2 with TRBJ1-3, with D possibly being TRBD1 (5 bases). CDR1 is SGHTA and CDR2 is FQGNSA in the germline V gene. The length of the CDR3 is 13 residues. CDR3 sequence: CATGAFSGNTIYF. CDR3 nucleotide sequence: TGTGCGACCGGGGCCTTCTCTGGAAACACCATATATTTT. Variable domain in full (rest from reference TRBV7-2 and TRBJ1-3): GAGVSQSPSNKVTEKGKDVELRCDPISGHTALYWYRQSLGQGLEFLIYFQGNSAPDKSGLPSDRFSAERTGGSVSTLTIQRTQQEDSAVYLCATGAFSGNTIYFGEGSWLTVV.

The CDR3 sequence is CASSLLAGVHTQYF. For the CDR3, the DNA is TGTGCCAGCAGTTTACTAGCGGGAGTTCATACGCAGTATTTT. The chain carries TRBV27 and TRBJ2-3; TRBD2 agrees at 10 bases. The germline V gene encodes CDR1 MNHEY and CDR2 SMNVEV (reference sequence). The CDR3 is 14 amino acids. V dropped 2 bases and J dropped 7; count of bases not matched to a gene: 3.

V gene TRBV5-5 combines with J gene TRBJ1-2; weak D call: TRBD1 (6 bases). The CDR3 spans 13 residues. V was cut by 5 bases and J by 6 bases, with 14 bases left in between. Germline V gives CDR1 SGHKS, CDR2 YYEKEE (reference sequence). The DNA of the CDR3 is TGTGCCAGCAGTCCAGTGGGGGCAAATGGCTACACCTTC. It is translated as CASSPVGANGYTF.

This rearrangement joins TRBV28 to TRBJ1-2; D is perhaps TRBD1 (5 bases). The CDR3 has 14 residues. Trimming cost V 5 bases and J 8 bases, with 18 bases left between them. Germline V gene data show CDR1 as MDHEN and CDR2 as SYDVKM. DNA for the CDR3: TGTGCCAGCAGTCAGATGGGGGTTTCGCTAGGCTACACCTTC. Translation: CASSQMGVSLGYTF.

This chain links TRBV12-5 with TRBJ2-3; the D gene is possibly TRBD1 (6 bases). There are 15 residues in the CDR3. The V end lost 8 bases, the J end lost 3 bases, and 18 bases lay between the germline ends. Germline CDR1 is LGHNT and CDR2 is FRNRAP. The CDR3 nucleotides are TGTGCTAGTCCGAGCCGGGACAACTATACAGATACGCAGTATTTT. Its translation is CASPSRDNYTDTQYF. Full variable domain (remainder filled in from reference TRBV12-5 and TRBJ2-3): DARVTQTPRHKVTEMGQEVTMRCQPILGHNTVFWYRQTMMQGLELLAYFRNRAPLDDSGMPKDRFSAEMPDATLATLKIQPSEPRDSAVYFCASPSRDNYTDTQYFGPGTRLTVL.

The CDR3 spells CASSPPGEFNEQFF. CDR3 nucleotides: TGTGCCAGCTCTCCGCCGGGGGAATTCAATGAGCAGTTCTTC. V and J are TRBV7-9 and TRBJ2-1; TRBD2 is a possible D gene (6 bases). V was pared by 8 bases and J by 6 bases, with 17 bases between. Per the germline V gene, CDR1 is SEHNR and CDR2 is FQNEAQ (reference sequence). The CDR3 is 14 residues long.

The chain recombines TRBV28 with TRBJ2-7, with 9 positions matching TRBD2. V trimming: 6 bases; J trimming: 3 bases; junction bases outside the gene matches: 9. The CDR3 spans 15 residues. The germline gives CDR1 MDHEN, CDR2 SYDVKM. CDR3 DNA sequence: TGTGCCAGCAGCAGACTAGCGGCAGAAAACTACGAGCAGTACTTC. This encodes CASSRLAAENYEQYF.

The rearrangement joins TRBV18 to TRBJ2-1, with a weak D call TRBD1 (5 bases). The CDR3 runs 15 residues. From germline, CDR1 is KGHSH and CDR2 LQKENI. The V and J ends lost 3 bases and 2 bases respectively, with 11 bases between them. This chain's CDR3 is CASSPQGLPYNEQFF. Written as DNA, the CDR3 is TGTGCCAGCTCACCGCAGGGATTACCCTACAATGAGCAGTTCTTC.

The chain is built from TRBV6-6 and TRBJ1-2; 8 bases match TRBD1. The CDR3 is 15 residues long. V lost 2 bases to trimming and J lost 4 bases; unmatched junction nucleotides: 6. Germline V gene data show CDR1 as MNHNY and CDR2 as SVGAGI (reference sequence). CDR3 bases: TGTGCCAGCAGTTACCCAGGACAGGGACGCTATGGCTACACCTTC. Translated: CASSYPGQGRYGYTF.

This chain uses TRBV5-5 with TRBJ2-7; no firm D call. The CDR3 has 16 amino acids. CDR1 is SGHKS and CDR2 is YYEKEE in the germline V gene (reference sequence). V was cut by 0 bases and J by 5 bases, with 18 bases left in between. CDR3 sequence reads: CASSLGYNSGSHEQYF. In DNA form, the CDR3 reads TGTGCCAGCAGCTTGGGGTATAACTCCGGATCCCACGAGCAGTACTTC.

The chain joins TRBV5-1 to TRBJ1-1; D uncertain. The CDR3 has 14 residues. The germline V and J ends were trimmed by 5 bases and 1 base, with 12 bases remaining between them. The germline gives CDR1 SGHRS, CDR2 YFSETQ. The CDR3 DNA reads TGCGCCAGCAGACAAGGTCCGGGGAACACTGAAGCTTTCTTT. It is translated as CASRQGPGNTEAFF.

The chain links TRBV28 to TRBJ2-3; D possibly corresponds to TRBD2 (7 bases). Germline V gives CDR1 MDHEN, CDR2 SYDVKM. With 7 bases removed from V and 2 bases from J, the gap between germline ends came to 13 bases. CDR3 length: 14 residues. CDR3 nucleotide sequence: TGTGCCAGCAAGACGGGGGGCACCACAGATACGCAGTATTTT. This translates into CASKTGGTTDTQYF. The full variable domain, with the rest looked up from reference TRBV28 and TRBJ2-3, is DVKVTQSSRYLVKRTGEKVFLECVQDMDHENMFWYRQDPGLGLRLIYFSYDVKMKEKGDIPEGYSVSREKKERFSLILESASTNQTSMYLCASKTGGTTDTQYFGPGTRLTVL.

The CDR3 DNA is TGTGCCAGCAGTTCCAGGACAGGGGGTCACGGGGAGCTGTTTTTT. Protein sequence: CASSSRTGGHGELFF. The V and J genes are TRBV25-1 and TRBJ2-2, with TRBD1 matching over 10 bases. CDR1 MGHDK and CDR2 SYGVNS come from the germline V gene. This CDR3 is 15 amino acids long. The V and J ends lost 5 bases and 7 bases, in that order; junction bases with no gene match: 7. The entire variable domain, with the rest obtained from reference TRBV25-1 and TRBJ2-2, is as follows: EADIYQTPRYLVIGTGKKITLECSQTMGHDKMYWYQQDPGMELHLIHYSYGVNSTEKGDLSSESTVSRIRTEHFPLTLESARPSHTSQYLCASSSRTGGHGELFFGEGSRLTVL.

Here the CDR3 DNA reads TGCAGTGCTAGTAATGAGCAGTTCTTC. It encodes CSASNEQFF. This chain joins TRBV20-1 and TRBJ2-1; D unclear. Germline V gene lookup returns CDR1 DFQATT and CDR2 SNEGSKA (reference sequence). Deletions cut 3 bases from V and 7 bases from J, with 1 base between. The CDR3 is 9 amino acids.

V gene TRBV5-4 combines with J gene TRBJ1-2, with D unclear. This CDR3 is built from 14 residues. The germline V and J ends were trimmed by 0 bases and 2 bases, with 8 bases remaining between them. The germline V gene has CDR1 SGHNT and CDR2 YYREEE (reference sequence). The CDR3 coding sequence is TGTGCCAGCAGCTTGGCGGACGGGAACTATGGCTACACCTTC. Translating gives CASSLADGNYGYTF.

The chain carries TRBV5-8 and TRBJ2-7, with 7 bases fitting TRBD1. This CDR3 has 15 amino acids. From germline, CDR1 is SGHTS and CDR2 YDEGEE. V gave up 1 base and J gave up 0 bases; unmatched junction bases: 4. The CDR3 DNA sequence: TGTGCCAGCAGCTTGAGGGACAGCTTCTCCTACGAGCAGTACTTC. Translation: CASSLRDSFSYEQYF.

The gene calls are TRBV29-1 and TRBJ2-7, with 11 bases fitting TRBD1. The length of the CDR3 is 13 residues. J lost 6 bases, V lost 2 bases, and 3 bases had no gene match. Germline lookup yields CDR1 SQVTM and CDR2 ANQGSEA. The CDR3 protein is CSVEWTGGTEQYF. The CDR3 DNA is TGCAGCGTTGAATGGACAGGGGGCACCGAGCAGTACTTC.

The chain uses TRBV18 and TRBJ2-4, with a possible D match to TRBD1 (7 bases). V was cut by 2 bases and J by 8 bases, with 16 bases left in between. CDR1 and CDR2 from the germline V gene are KGHSH and LQKENI. The CDR3 covers 15 residues. The CDR3: CASSPRGGGEHIQYF. The CDR3 bases are TGTGCCAGCTCACCAAGAGGAGGGGGCGAGCACATTCAGTACTTC.